Many counts were recorded for the clone carrying this T cell receptor (beta chain). The antigen remains unidentified. This record belongs to a study of T-cell reconstitution after alpha-beta-depleted transplantation in children. Study results and caveats: Two months or so post-transplant, alpha-beta T cells reportedly derived from several hundred expanded graft clones. A year post-transplant, T-cell counts and diversity derived mostly from newly produced T cells.

The library targeted TCRbeta and was prepared with unique molecular identifiers. TCRdb reprocessed the PCR reads via MiXCR and lists one record per CDR3 protein. The table has tens of thousands of distinct CDR3 sequences, 4.9% seen once. The CDR3 is made up of 16 amino acids. The germline gives CDR1 SEHNR, CDR2 FQNEAQ (reference sequence). The junction had 12 bases not matched to a gene; V was cut back by 5 bases and J by 6 bases. The input for sequencing was PBMCs, mostly from graft donor cells, taken 180 days after TCRalphabeta/CD19-depleted stem cell transplant. The V and J genes are TRBV7-9 and TRBJ1-5; 8 nucleotides line up with TRBD1. This TCR came from a boy under two years old who had a stem cell transplant for acute myeloid leukemia, so the T cells may come from the graft donor. CDR3 amino acids: CASSIGQGPFFQPQHF. The DNA of the CDR3 is TGTGCCAGCAGCATTGGACAGGGCCCTTTTTTTCAGCCCCAGCATTTT.